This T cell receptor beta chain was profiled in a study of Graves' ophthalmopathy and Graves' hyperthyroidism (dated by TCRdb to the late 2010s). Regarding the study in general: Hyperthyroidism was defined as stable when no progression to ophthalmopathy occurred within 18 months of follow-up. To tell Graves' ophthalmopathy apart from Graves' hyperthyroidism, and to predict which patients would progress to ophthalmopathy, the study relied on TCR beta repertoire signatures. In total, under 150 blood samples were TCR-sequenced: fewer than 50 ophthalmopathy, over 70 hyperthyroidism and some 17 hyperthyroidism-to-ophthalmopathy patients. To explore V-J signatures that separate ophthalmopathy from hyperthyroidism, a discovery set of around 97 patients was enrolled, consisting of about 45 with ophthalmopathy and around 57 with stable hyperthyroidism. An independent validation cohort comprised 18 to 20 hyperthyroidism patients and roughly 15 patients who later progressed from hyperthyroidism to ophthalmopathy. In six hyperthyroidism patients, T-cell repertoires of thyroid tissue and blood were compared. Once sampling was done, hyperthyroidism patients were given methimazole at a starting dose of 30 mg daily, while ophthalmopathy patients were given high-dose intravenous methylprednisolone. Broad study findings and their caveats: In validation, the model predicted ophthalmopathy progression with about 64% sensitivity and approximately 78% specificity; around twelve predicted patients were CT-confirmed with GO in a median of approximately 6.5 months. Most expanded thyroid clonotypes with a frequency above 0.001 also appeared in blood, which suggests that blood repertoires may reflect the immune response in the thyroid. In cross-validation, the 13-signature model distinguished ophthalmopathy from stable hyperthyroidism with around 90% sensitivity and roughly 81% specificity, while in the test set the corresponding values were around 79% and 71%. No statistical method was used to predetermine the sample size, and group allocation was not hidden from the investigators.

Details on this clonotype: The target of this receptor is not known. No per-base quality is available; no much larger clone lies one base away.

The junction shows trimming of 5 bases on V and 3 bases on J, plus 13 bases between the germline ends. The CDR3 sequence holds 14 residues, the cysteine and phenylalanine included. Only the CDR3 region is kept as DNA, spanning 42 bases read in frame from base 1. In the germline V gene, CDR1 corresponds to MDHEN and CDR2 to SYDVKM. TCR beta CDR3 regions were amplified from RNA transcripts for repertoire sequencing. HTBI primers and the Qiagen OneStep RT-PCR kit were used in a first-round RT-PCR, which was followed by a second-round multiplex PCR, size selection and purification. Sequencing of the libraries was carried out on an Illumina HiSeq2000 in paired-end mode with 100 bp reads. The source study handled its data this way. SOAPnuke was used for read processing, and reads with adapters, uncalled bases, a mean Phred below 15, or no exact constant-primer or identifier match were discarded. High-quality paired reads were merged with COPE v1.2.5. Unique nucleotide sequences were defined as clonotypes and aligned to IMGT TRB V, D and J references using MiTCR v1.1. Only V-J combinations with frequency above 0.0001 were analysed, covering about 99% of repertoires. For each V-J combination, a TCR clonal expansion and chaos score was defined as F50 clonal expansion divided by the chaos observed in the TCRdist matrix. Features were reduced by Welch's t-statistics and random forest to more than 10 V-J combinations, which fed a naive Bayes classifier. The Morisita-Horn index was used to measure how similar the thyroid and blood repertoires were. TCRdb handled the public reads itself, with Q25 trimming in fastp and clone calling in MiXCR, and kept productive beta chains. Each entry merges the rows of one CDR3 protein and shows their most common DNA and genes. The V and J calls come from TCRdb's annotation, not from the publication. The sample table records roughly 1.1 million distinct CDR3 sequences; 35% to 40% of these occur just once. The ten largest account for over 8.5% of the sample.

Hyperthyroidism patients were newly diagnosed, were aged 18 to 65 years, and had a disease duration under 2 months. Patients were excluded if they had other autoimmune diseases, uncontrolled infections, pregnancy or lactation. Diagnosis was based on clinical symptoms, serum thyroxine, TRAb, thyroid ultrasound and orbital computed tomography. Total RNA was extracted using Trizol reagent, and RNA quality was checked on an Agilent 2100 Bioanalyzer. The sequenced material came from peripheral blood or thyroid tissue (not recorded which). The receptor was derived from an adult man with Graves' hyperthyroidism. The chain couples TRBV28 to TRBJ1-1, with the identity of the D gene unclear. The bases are TGTGCCAGCAGTCCACGAAAGGAGTACACTGAAGCTTTCTTT. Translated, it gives CASSPRKEYTEAFF.